One sample yielded the 4 T cell receptor beta chains listed below, sequenced in a study of CD8+CD57+ T cells in acquired aplastic anemia. Genomic DNA provided the template from which TCR beta VDJ and CDR3 profiles were obtained. A single record per CDR3 protein comes from TCRdb applying MiXCR to the reads. The table records 100,000 to 130,000 distinct CDR3 sequences, approximately 49% of them present only once. Sequenced: sorted CD4+, CD8+, or CD8+CD57+ T cells (not recorded which) from PBMCs. All receptors come from a human donor in good health, serving as a control.

There are many counts of this clonotype. This chain links TRBV19 with TRBJ2-1, with 15 nucleotides matching TRBD2. The germline V gene encodes CDR1 LNHDA and CDR2 SQIVND (reference sequence). CDR3 length: 15 amino acids. After removal of 6 bases from V and 8 bases from J, the junction contained 5 bases not matched to a gene. The CDR3 nucleotides are TGTGCCAGTAGCCGGACTAGCGGGGGGGCCGATGAGCAGTTCTTC. Protein product: CASSRTSGGADEQFF.

The chain couples TRBV25-1 to TRBJ1-2; possible D gene TRBD1, 5 bases. The CDR3 loop spans 13 amino acids. The V and J ends lost 6 bases and 8 bases respectively, with 16 bases between them. The germline gives CDR1 MGHDK, CDR2 SYGVNS. Written as DNA, the CDR3 is TGTGCCAGCAGCCTGCACCGGGGGTTAGGCTACACCTTC. This sequence encodes CASSLHRGLGYTF.

V and J are TRBV25-1 and TRBJ1-2; D not certain. V was shortened by 1 base and J by 2 bases, with 5 bases between the two germline ends. Per the germline V gene, CDR1 is MGHDK and CDR2 is SYGVNS. The CDR3 is made up of 13 amino acids. The DNA for the CDR3 is TGTGCCAGCAGTGAATTTGACAACTATGGCTACACCTTC. Its translation: CASSEFDNYGYTF.

This clonotype appeared a few times. Being one base from a much bigger clone, this may be a read error. The gene calls are TRBV5-6 and TRBJ1-2; D call uncertain. The V end was cut by 0 bases, the J end by 6 bases, with 15 bases between. This CDR3 region has 15 residues. Germline V gives CDR1 SGHDT, CDR2 YYEEEE. CDR3 in DNA: TGTGCCAGCAGCTTGGGACGCGGCAACCCCCATGGCTACACCTTC. Its protein product is CASSLGRGNPHGYTF.